The 26 T cell receptor beta chains below come from one sample, sequenced in a study of T cells after posttransplantation cyclophosphamide. Sequencing used immunoSEQ multiplex PCR; TCRdb keeps in-frame clones, though not all of them. The data show 45,000 to 65,000 clones, roughly 86% seen once. Material: PBMCs. The receptors shown here come from a man aged 25 to 40 with a blood cancer, CMV-positive, and with a related stem cell donor.

The rearrangement links TRBV7-9 to TRBJ2-1; D is uncertain. Germline lookup yields CDR1 SEHNR and CDR2 FQNEAQ (reference sequence). This CDR3 has 12 residues. V gave up 6 bases and J gave up 5 bases, with 8 bases separating them. The CDR3 protein is CASRALHNEQFF. CDR3 coding DNA: TGTGCCAGCAGAGCCCTCCACAATGAGCAGTTCTTC.

This chain uses TRBV18 with TRBJ1-3; 7 nucleotides match TRBD1. V was pared by 3 bases and J by 0 bases, with 5 bases of the junction left unmatched. The CDR3 spans 16 residues. CDR1 KGHSH and CDR2 LQKENI come from the germline V gene. The CDR3 DNA reads as TGTGCCAGCTCACCCCCGACAGGGAGCTCTGGAAACACCATATATTTT. Protein product: CASSPPTGSSGNTIYF. The full variable domain, in which reference TRBV18 and TRBJ1-3 provide the parts outside the CDR3, is NAGVMQNPRHLVRRRGQEARLRCSPMKGHSHVYWYRQLPEEGLKFMVYLQKENIIDESGMPKERFSAEFPKEGPSILRIQQVVRGDSAAYFCASSPPTGSSGNTIYFGEGSWLTVV.

The chain combines TRBV29-1 with TRBJ1-3; 8 bases line up with TRBD1. The germline CDR1 and CDR2 sequences are SQVTM and ANQGSEA. The CDR3 length is 12 residues. J was trimmed by 8 bases and V by 6 bases; bases with no gene match: 6. The CDR3 loop reads CSVRGQGHTIYF. In nucleotides, the CDR3 is TGCAGCGTCCGAGGACAGGGACACACCATATATTTT. The whole variable domain, remainder taken from reference TRBV29-1 and TRBJ1-3, is SAVISQKPSRDICQRGTSLTIQCQVDSQVTMMFWYRQQPGQSLTLIATANQGSEATYESGFVIDKFPISRPNLTFSTLTVSNMSPEDSSIYLCSVRGQGHTIYFGEGSWLTVV.

The CDR3 DNA reads TGTGCCAGCAGCTTAGCAGGGGCCCGGGAGACCCAGTACTTC. Protein: CASSLAGARETQYF. The V and J genes are TRBV7-9 and TRBJ2-5, with TRBD1 as a possible D gene (5 bases). From germline, CDR1 is SEHNR and CDR2 FQNEAQ (reference sequence). This CDR3 comprises 14 residues. The V and J ends lost 0 bases and 5 bases respectively, with 10 bases between them. The full variable domain, its missing parts supplied by reference TRBV7-9 and TRBJ2-5, is DTGVSQNPRHKITKRGQNVTFRCDPISEHNRLYWYRQTLGQGPEFLTYFQNEAQLEKSRLLSDRFSAERPKGSFSTLEIQRTEQGDSAMYLCASSLAGARETQYFGPGTRLLVL.

The chain links TRBV18 to TRBJ1-1; D is undetermined. Deletions cut 5 bases from V and 2 bases from J, with 9 bases between. The V gene's germline CDR1 is KGHSH and CDR2 LQKENI. The CDR3 loop spans 13 amino acids. The CDR3 loop is CASSDTANTEAFF. CDR3 sequence (DNA): TGTGCCAGCTCAGATACAGCAAACACTGAAGCTTTCTTT.

The J gene is TRBJ2-7, the V gene TRBV11-2, with 8 bases matching TRBD2. The CDR3 contains 19 residues. Germline CDR1 is SGHAT and CDR2 is FQNNGV. J lost 3 bases, V lost 6 bases, and 22 bases had no gene match. CDR3: CASRPGVGSGTRSFYEQYF. The CDR3 DNA is TGTGCCAGCAGACCGGGAGTTGGTAGCGGGACCAGATCCTTCTACGAGCAGTACTTC. Combining the CDR3 with reference TRBV11-2 and TRBJ2-7 gives the whole variable domain EAGVAQSPRYKIIEKRQSVAFWCNPISGHATLYWYQQILGQGPKLLIQFQNNGVVDDSQLPKDRFSAERLKGVDSTLKIQPAKLEDSAVYLCASRPGVGSGTRSFYEQYFGPGTRLTVT.

The CDR3 spells CASSFSGNEAVNTEAFF. DNA for the CDR3: TGTGCCAGCAGTTTTTCGGGGAATGAGGCTGTGAACACTGAAGCTTTCTTT. This chain uses TRBV28 with TRBJ1-1; D ambiguous. The CDR3 is 17 residues long. CDR1 MDHEN and CDR2 SYDVKM come from the germline V gene. V dropped 3 bases and J dropped 0 bases, with 17 bases sitting between them.

The table lists this clone with a count of one. The DNA for the CDR3 is TGTGCCAGCAGATATCTCTCGTCCGCTGAAGCTTTCTTT. Translation: CASRYLSSAEAFF. The chain recombines TRBV28 with TRBJ1-1; the D is unclear. CDR3 length: 13 amino acids. V shed 6 bases and J shed 6 bases, with 14 bases lying between them. The germline CDR1 and CDR2 sequences are MDHEN and SYDVKM.

J is TRBJ2-1 and V is TRBV2; 9 positions agree with TRBD2. CDR3 length equals 15 residues. Per the germline V gene, CDR1 is SNHLY and CDR2 is FYNNEI. V was clipped by 6 bases and J by 4 bases; unmatched bases: 7. CDR3 amino acids: CASRTGLARYNEQFF. The CDR3 DNA reads TGTGCCAGCAGAACTGGACTAGCGAGATACAATGAGCAGTTCTTC.

This chain uses TRBV28 with TRBJ1-4; possibly TRBD1 for D (5 bases). The CDR3 is made up of 15 amino acids. V was cut by 6 bases and J by 5 bases, with 16 bases left in between. The V gene's germline CDR1 is MDHEN and CDR2 SYDVKM. CDR3 DNA: TGTGCCAGCAGACCTCAGGGAGGGGTAAATGAAAAACTGTTTTTT. Translated, it gives CASRPQGGVNEKLFF.

The chain uses TRBV14 and TRBJ2-3; D might be TRBD1 (7 bases). V was cut by 3 bases and J by 3 bases, with 13 bases left in between. The CDR3 extends over 15 amino acids. Germline CDR1 and CDR2: SGHDN and FVKESK. This CDR3 is CASSQEGQLTDTQYF. CDR3 nucleotide sequence: TGTGCCAGCAGCCAGGAGGGACAGTTAACAGATACGCAGTATTTT.

The V call is TRBV6-6, the J call TRBJ1-5; D is perhaps TRBD1 (5 bases). Trimming cost V 2 bases and J 0 bases, with 5 bases left between them. CDR1 MNHNY and CDR2 SVGAGI come from the germline V gene (reference sequence). The CDR3 extends over 14 amino acids. CDR3 DNA sequence: TGTGCCAGCAGTTACGACAGTAGCAATCAGCCCCAGCATTTT. Translating gives CASSYDSSNQPQHF.

The rearrangement joins TRBV18 to TRBJ2-7; 8 nucleotides align to TRBD2. The CDR3 consists of 14 residues. Germline-derived CDR1 and CDR2 are KGHSH and LQKENI. V trimming: 8 bases; J trimming: 6 bases; junction bases outside the gene matches: 12. In DNA, the CDR3 is TGTGCCAGCCGAGAACGGGGGACTAGTAGCGAGCAGTACTTC. Translation gives CASRERGTSSEQYF. The full variable domain, rest sourced from reference TRBV18 and TRBJ2-7, is NAGVMQNPRHLVRRRGQEARLRCSPMKGHSHVYWYRQLPEEGLKFMVYLQKENIIDESGMPKERFSAEFPKEGPSILRIQQVVRGDSAAYFCASRERGTSSEQYFGPGTRLTVT.

In this sample, this clone turned up a few times. The genes are TRBV5-6 and TRBJ1-4; 8 bases align to TRBD1. This CDR3 is 16 amino acids long. Germline V CDR1 and CDR2: SGHDT, YYEEEE. J was trimmed by 0 bases and V by 2 bases; bases with no gene match: 3. This CDR3 is CASSFGTGTTNEKLFF. The CDR3 coding sequence is TGTGCCAGCAGCTTCGGGACAGGTACAACTAATGAAAAACTGTTTTTT.

J is TRBJ2-1 and V is TRBV5-1; 10 bases are a match to TRBD2. CDR1 and CDR2 (germline): SGHRS, YFSETQ. The trim removed 5 bases at V and 6 bases at J, leaving 5 bases unmatched. The CDR3 is made up of 14 amino acids. CDR3 sequence reads: CASRLAGVSNEQFF. The DNA of the CDR3 is TGCGCCAGCAGGCTAGCGGGAGTTAGCAATGAGCAGTTCTTC.

The chain is built from TRBV27 and TRBJ2-3; 7 positions match TRBD1. The CDR3 is made up of 15 amino acids. Germline V CDR1 and CDR2: MNHEY, SMNVEV (reference sequence). Trimming at V came to 4 bases and at J to 0 bases, leaving 4 bases not matched to a gene. CDR3 DNA: TGTGCCAGCAGTTGGACAGGCGCTAGCACAGATACGCAGTATTTT. Protein: CASSWTGASTDTQYF.

The genes are TRBV15 and TRBJ2-6, with TRBD2 matching 14 bases. The CDR3 has 20 amino acids. Trimming removed 0 bases from V and 3 bases from J; junction bases left unmatched: 7. Germline lookup yields CDR1 LNHNV and CDR2 YYDKDF (reference sequence). The CDR3 coding sequence is TGTGCCACCAGCAGAGATTGGGGGACTAGCGGGAGTAGTGGGGCCAACGTCCTGACTTTC. It specifies CATSRDWGTSGSSGANVLTF.

This clone was seen only once. The chain combines TRBV27 with TRBJ2-1, with a weak D call TRBD1 (5 bases). Trimming removed 1 base at V and 7 bases at J, with 11 bases between. The CDR3 spans 14 residues. The germline CDR1 and CDR2 sequences are MNHEY and SMNVEV (reference sequence). CDR3 in DNA: TGTGCCAGCAGTTTATTAGCAGGGCTGAATGAGCAGTTCTTC. Translated: CASSLLAGLNEQFF.

The CDR3 bases are TGCGCCAGCAGCCAAGCAAGAGTGGATGGCTACACCTTC. Translated, it gives CASSQARVDGYTF. J is TRBJ1-2 and V is TRBV4-3; D unclear. Trimming took 1 base from V and 6 from J, leaving 9 bases between them. Germline assignment: CDR1 LGHNA and CDR2 YSLEER. This CDR3 is built from 13 residues.

The chain joins TRBV28 to TRBJ1-6; maybe TRBD1 (6 bases). CDR1 and CDR2 (germline): MDHEN, SYDVKM. The CDR3 has 14 amino acids. The V and J ends lost 6 bases and 8 bases respectively, with 14 bases between them. Here the CDR3 DNA reads TGTGCCAGCAGGATACAGGGTGGCCATTCACCCCTCCACTTT. This encodes CASRIQGGHSPLHF. The full variable domain, completed using reference TRBV28 and TRBJ1-6, is DVKVTQSSRYLVKRTGEKVFLECVQDMDHENMFWYRQDPGLGLRLIYFSYDVKMKEKGDIPEGYSVSREKKERFSLILESASTNQTSMYLCASRIQGGHSPLHFGNGTRLTVT.

The chain carries TRBV4-2 and TRBJ2-7; a weak D match, TRBD1 (6 bases). The V gene lost 0 bases and the J gene lost 3 bases, with 9 bases spanning the gap. Germline V CDR1 and CDR2: LGHNA, YNFKEQ. The CDR3 runs to 14 residues. The CDR3 loop reads CASSQDSGVYEQYF. The CDR3 nucleotides read TGTGCCAGCAGCCAAGATTCAGGGGTCTACGAGCAGTACTTC.

A few counts support this clone. This rearrangement joins TRBV5-6 to TRBJ2-7; 9 bases line up with TRBD1. In germline, CDR1 is SGHDT, CDR2 YYEEEE. V lost 4 bases, J lost 6 bases, and 5 bases stayed unmatched. This CDR3 spans 13 amino acids. The DNA of the CDR3 is TGTGCCAGCAGCCGGGACAGGGTGAGCGAGCAGTACTTC. This gives the protein CASSRDRVSEQYF.

In this sample, this clone turned up once. The chain has TRBV19 and TRBJ1-1, with TRBD1 matching over 9 bases. Germline CDR1 is LNHDA and CDR2 is SQIVND (reference sequence). The CDR3 loop spans 15 amino acids. The V and J ends lost 5 bases and 7 bases, in that order; junction bases with no gene match: 11. CDR3 in amino acids: CASSPTGGVNFEAFF. The CDR3 DNA is TGTGCCAGTAGTCCTACAGGGGGCGTGAATTTTGAAGCTTTCTTT.

The V and J genes are TRBV11-2 and TRBJ1-1, with unresolved D. Trimming cost V 4 bases and J 9 bases, with 12 bases left between them. The CDR3 is 12 amino acids. CDR1 and CDR2 from the germline V gene are SGHAT and FQNNGV. Here the CDR3 reads CASSSNANQAFF. The CDR3 region has the DNA TGTGCCAGCAGCTCAAATGCGAACCAAGCTTTCTTT.

The CDR3 spells CASSPPSGSHEQYF. The CDR3 coding sequence is TGTGCCAGCTCACCACCGTCAGGTTCCCACGAGCAGTACTTC. This chain links TRBV18 with TRBJ2-7, with D uncertain. Germline V gene data show CDR1 as KGHSH and CDR2 as LQKENI. Trimming cost V 0 bases and J 5 bases, with 11 bases left between them. The CDR3 loop spans 14 amino acids.

The rearrangement links TRBV5-6 to TRBJ1-4; 7 bases map to TRBD1. Trimming removed 0 bases from V and 5 bases from J; junction bases left unmatched: 7. From germline, CDR1 is SGHDT and CDR2 YYEEEE. CDR3 length equals 16 residues. CDR3 nucleotide sequence: TGTGCCAGCAGCTTGGCCCCGGGACAGAACAATGAAAAACTGTTTTTT. Translating gives CASSLAPGQNNEKLFF.